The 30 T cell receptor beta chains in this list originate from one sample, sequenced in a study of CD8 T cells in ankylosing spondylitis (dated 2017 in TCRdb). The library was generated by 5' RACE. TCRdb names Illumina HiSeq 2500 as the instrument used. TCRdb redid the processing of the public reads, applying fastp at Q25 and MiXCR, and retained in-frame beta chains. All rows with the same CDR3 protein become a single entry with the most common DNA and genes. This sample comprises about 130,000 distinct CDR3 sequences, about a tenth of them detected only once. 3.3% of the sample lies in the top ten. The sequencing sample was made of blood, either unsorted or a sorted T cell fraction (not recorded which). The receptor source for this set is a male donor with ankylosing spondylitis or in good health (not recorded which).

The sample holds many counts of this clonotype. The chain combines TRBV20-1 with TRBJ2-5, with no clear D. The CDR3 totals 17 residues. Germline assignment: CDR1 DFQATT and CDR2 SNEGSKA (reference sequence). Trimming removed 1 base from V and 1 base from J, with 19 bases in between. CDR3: CSARVPWVSRVQETQYF. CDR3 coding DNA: TGCAGTGCTAGAGTTCCCTGGGTTAGTCGGGTCCAAGAGACCCAGTACTTC.

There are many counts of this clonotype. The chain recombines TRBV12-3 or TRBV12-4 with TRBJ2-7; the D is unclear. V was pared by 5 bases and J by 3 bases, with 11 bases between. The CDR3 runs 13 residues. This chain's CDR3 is CASSRDAIYEQYF. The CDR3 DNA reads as TGTGCCAGCAGTAGGGATGCTATCTACGAGCAGTACTTC.

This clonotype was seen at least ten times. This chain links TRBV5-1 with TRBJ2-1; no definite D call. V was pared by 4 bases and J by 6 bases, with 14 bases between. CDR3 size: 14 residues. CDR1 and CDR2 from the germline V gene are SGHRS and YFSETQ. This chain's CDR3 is CASSALGLSNEQFF. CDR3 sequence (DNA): TGCGCCAGCAGCGCGTTGGGCCTAAGCAATGAGCAGTTCTTC.

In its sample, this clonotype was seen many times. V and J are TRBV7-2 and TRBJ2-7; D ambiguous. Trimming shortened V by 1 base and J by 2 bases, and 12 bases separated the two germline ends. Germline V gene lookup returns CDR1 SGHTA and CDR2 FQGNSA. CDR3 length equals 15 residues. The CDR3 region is CASSLEGRRPYEQYF. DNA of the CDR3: TGTGCCAGCAGCTTAGAGGGCAGGCGCCCCTACGAGCAGTACTTC.

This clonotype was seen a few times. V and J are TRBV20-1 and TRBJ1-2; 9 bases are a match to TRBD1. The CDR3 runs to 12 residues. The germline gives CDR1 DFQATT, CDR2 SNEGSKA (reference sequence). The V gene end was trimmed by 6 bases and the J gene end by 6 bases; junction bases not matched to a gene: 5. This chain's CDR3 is CSADGQGNGYTF. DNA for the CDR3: TGCAGTGCGGATGGACAGGGGAATGGCTACACCTTC.

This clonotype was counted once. The CDR3 nucleotides read TGCAGTGCTTATACGGGACAGGGGGCCAACGAGCAGTACTTC. Translated, it gives CSAYTGQGANEQYF. The rearrangement uses TRBV20-1 and TRBJ2-7; 12 bases are a match to TRBD1. CDR1 DFQATT and CDR2 SNEGSKA come from the germline V gene (reference sequence). The CDR3 runs 14 residues. Losses at the gene ends were 5 bases for V and 5 bases for J; bases not matched to a gene: 7.

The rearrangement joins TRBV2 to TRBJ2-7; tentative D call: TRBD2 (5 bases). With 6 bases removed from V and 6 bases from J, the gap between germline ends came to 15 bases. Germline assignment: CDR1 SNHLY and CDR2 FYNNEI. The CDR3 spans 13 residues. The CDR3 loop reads CASRGPVRGEQYF. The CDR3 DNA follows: TGTGCCAGCAGAGGACCGGTCCGGGGCGAGCAGTACTTC.

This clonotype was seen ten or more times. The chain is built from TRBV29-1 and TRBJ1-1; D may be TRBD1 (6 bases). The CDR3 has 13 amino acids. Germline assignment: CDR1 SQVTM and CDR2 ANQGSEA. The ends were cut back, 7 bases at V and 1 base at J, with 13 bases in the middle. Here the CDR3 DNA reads TGCAGCGGACGCAGGGGCTGGAACACTGAAGCTTTCTTT. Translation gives CSGRRGWNTEAFF.

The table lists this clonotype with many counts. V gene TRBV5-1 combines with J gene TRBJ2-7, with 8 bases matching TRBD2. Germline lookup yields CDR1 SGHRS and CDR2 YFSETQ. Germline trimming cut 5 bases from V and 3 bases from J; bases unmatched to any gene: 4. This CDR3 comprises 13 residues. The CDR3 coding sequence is TGCGCCAGCAGTTTCGGGACTAGCTACGAGCAGTACTTC. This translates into CASSFGTSYEQYF.

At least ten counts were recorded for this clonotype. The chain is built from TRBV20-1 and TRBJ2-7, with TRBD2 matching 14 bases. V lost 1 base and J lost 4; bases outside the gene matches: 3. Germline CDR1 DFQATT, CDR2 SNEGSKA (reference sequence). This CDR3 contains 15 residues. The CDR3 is CSARAGTSGRYEQYF. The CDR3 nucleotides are TGCAGTGCTAGAGCCGGGACTAGCGGGAGATACGAGCAGTACTTC.

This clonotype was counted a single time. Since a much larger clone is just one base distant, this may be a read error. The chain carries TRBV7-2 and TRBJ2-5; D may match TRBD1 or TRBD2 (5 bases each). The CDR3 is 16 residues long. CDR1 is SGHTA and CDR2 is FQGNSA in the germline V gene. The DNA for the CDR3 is TGTGCCAGCAGCTCGACGGGACCTACCGTCCCAGAGACCCTGTACTTC. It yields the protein CASSSTGPTVPETLYF.

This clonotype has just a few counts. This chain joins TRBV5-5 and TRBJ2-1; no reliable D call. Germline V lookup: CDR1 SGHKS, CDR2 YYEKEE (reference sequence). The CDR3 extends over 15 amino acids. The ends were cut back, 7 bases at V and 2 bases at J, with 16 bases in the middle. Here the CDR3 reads CASSVLAEAYNEQFF. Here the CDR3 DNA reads TGTGCCAGCTCCGTGTTGGCGGAAGCCTACAATGAGCAGTTCTTC.

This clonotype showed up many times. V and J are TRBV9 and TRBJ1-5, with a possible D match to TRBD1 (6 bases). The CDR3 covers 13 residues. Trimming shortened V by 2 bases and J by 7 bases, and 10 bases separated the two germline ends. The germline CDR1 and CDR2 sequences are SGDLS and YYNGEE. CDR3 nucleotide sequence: TGTGCCAGCAGCGTGGGGGGGGGCCAGCCCCAGCATTTT. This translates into CASSVGGGQPQHF.

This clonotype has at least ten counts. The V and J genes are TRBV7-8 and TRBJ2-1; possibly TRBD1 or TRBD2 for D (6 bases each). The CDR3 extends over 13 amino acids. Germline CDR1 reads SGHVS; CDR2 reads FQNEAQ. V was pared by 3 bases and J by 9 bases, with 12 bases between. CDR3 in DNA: TGTGCCAGCAGCTTCCAGGGGAGGAGTGAGCAGTTCTTC. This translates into CASSFQGRSEQFF.

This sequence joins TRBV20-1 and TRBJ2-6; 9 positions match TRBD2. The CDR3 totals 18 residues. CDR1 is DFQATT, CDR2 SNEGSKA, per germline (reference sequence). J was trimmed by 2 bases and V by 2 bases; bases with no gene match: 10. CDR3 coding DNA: TGCAGTGCTAGACCCATCCGGCGGGAGGGCCCTGGGGCCAACGTCCTGACTTTC. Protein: CSARPIRREGPGANVLTF.

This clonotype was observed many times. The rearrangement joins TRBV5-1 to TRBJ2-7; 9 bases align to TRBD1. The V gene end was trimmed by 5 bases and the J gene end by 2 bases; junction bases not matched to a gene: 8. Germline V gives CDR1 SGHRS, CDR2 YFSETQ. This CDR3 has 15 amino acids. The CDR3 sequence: CASSRDRARPYEQYF. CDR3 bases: TGCGCCAGCAGTCGGGACAGGGCTCGCCCCTACGAGCAGTACTTC.

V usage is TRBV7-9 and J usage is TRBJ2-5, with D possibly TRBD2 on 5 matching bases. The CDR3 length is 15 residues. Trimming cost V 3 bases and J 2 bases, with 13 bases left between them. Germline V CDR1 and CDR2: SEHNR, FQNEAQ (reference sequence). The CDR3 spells CASSFFLGEQETQYF. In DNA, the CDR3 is TGTGCCAGCAGCTTTTTTTTGGGAGAACAAGAGACCCAGTACTTC.

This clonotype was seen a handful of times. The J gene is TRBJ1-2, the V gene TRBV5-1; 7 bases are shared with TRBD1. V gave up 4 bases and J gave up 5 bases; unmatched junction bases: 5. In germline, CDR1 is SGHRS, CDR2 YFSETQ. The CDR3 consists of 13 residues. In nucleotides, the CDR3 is TGCGCCAGCAGCCCGGGACAGATGTATGGCTACACCTTC. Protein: CASSPGQMYGYTF.

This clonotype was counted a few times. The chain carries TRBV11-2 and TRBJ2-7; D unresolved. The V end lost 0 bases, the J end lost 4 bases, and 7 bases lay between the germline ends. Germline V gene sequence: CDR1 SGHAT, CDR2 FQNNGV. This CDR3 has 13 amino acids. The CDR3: CASSLDYRYEQYF. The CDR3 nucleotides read TGTGCCAGCAGCTTAGATTACCGGTACGAGCAGTACTTC.

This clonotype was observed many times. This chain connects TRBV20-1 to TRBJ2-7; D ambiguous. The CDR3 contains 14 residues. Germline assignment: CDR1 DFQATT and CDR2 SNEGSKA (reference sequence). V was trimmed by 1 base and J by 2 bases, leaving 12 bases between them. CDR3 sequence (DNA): TGCAGTGCTAGAGTAGCCCAGCGAGCCTACGAGCAGTACTTC. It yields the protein CSARVAQRAYEQYF.

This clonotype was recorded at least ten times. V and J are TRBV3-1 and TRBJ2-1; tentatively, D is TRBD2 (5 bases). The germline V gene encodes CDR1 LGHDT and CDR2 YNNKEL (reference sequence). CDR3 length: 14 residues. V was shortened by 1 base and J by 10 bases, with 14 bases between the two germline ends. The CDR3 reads CASSQVGGFGEQFF. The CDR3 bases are TGTGCCAGCAGCCAAGTAGGCGGGTTTGGGGAGCAGTTCTTC.

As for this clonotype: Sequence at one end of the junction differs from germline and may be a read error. The CDR3 DNA is TGCTGTGCTAGAGATCAGGGTCTAGCGGGAGCAGGTGGGGGTATGTTCTTC. It specifies CCARDQGLAGAGGGMFF. The V call is TRBV20-1, the J call TRBJ2-1, with TRBD2 matching over 10 bases. Germline CDR1 reads DFQATT; CDR2 reads SNEGSKA (reference sequence). This CDR3 contains 17 residues.

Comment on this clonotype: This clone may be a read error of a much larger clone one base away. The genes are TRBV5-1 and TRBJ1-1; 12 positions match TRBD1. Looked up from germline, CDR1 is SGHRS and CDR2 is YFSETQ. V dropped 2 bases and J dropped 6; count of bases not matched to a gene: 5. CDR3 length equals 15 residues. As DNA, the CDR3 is TGCGCCAGCAGCTTCTACGGGACAGGGGGCGCTGAAGCTTTCTTT. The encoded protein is CASSFYGTGGAEAFF.

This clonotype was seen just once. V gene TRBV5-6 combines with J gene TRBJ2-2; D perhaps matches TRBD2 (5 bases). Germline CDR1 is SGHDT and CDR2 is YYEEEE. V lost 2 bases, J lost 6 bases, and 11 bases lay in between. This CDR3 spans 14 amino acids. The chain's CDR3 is CASSFMSRAGELFF. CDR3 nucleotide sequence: TGTGCCAGCAGCTTTATGTCGCGGGCCGGGGAGCTGTTTTTT.

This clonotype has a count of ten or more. The CDR3: CASSLAGGELFF. The CDR3 DNA reads as TGTGCCAGCAGCTTGGCGGGCGGGGAGCTGTTTTTT. V is TRBV7-3 and J is TRBJ2-2; D possibly corresponds to TRBD2 (5 bases). The CDR3 is 12 residues long. Germline lookup yields CDR1 SGHTA and CDR2 FQGTGA. The ends were cut back, 3 bases at V and 7 bases at J, with 6 bases in the middle. The complete variable domain, with remaining parts taken from reference TRBV7-3 and TRBJ2-2, reads GAGVSQTPSNKVTEKGKYVELRCDPISGHTALYWYRQSLGQGPEFLIYFQGTGAADDSGLPNDRFFAVRPEGSVSTLKIQRTERGDSAVYLCASSLAGGELFFGEGSRLTVL.

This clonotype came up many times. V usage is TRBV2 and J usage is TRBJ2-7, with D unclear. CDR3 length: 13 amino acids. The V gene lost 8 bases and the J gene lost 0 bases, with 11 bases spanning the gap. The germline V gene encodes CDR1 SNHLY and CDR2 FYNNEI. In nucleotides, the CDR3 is TGTGCCAGCGTGAGTTTTAGCTCCTACGAGCAGTACTTC. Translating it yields CASVSFSSYEQYF.

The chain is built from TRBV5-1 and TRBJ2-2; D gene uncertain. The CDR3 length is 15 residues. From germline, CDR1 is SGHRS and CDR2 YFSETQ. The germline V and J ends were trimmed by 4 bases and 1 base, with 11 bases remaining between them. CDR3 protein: CASSQRTENTGELFF. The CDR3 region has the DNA TGCGCCAGCAGCCAAAGGACGGAGAACACCGGGGAGCTGTTTTTT.

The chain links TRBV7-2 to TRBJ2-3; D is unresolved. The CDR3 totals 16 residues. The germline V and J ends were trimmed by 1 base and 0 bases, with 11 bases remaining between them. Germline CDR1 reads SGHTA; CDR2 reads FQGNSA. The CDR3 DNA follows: TGTGCCAGCAGCTTAGTAGGGTTGACTAGCACAGATACGCAGTATTTT. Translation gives CASSLVGLTSTDTQYF.

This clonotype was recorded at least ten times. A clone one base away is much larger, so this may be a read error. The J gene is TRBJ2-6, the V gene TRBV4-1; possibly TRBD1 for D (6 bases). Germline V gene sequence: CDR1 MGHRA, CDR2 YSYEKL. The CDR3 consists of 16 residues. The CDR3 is CASSPRTGKGANGLTF. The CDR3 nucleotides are TGCGCCAGCAGCCCCCGAACAGGGAAAGGGGCCAACGGCCTGACTTTC.

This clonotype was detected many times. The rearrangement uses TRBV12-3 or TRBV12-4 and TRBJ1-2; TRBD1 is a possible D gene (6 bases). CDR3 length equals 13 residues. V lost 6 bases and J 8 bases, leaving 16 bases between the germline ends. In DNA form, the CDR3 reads TGTGCCAGCAGACTTACAGGGTCCCTCGGCTACACCTTC. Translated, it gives CASRLTGSLGYTF.